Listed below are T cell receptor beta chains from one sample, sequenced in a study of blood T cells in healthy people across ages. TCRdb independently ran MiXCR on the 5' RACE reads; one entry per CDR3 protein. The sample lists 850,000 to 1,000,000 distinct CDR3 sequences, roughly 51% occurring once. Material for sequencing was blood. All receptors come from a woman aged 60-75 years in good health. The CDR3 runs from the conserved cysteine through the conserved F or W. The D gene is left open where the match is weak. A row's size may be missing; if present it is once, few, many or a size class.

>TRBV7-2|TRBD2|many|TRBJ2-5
CASSLYRKGLADQETQYF
TGTGCCAGCAGCTTATACCGGAAAGGACTAGCGGACCAAGAGACCCAGTACTTC
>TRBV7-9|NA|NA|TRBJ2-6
CASTAIHRAISGANVLTF
TGTGCCAGCACAGCTATTCACAGGGCCATATCTGGGGCCAACGTCCTGACTTTC
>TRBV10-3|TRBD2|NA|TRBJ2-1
CAISEFVAGPYEQFF
TGTGCCATCAGTGAGTTCGTAGCGGGACCCTACGAGCAGTTCTTC
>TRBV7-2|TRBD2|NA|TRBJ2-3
CASSSRSSGSTDTQYF
TGTGCCAGCAGCTCCCGTAGTAGCGGGAGTACAGATACGCAGTATTTT
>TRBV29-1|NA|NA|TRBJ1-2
CSVETVTDDYTF
TGCAGCGTTGAAACGGTTACCGACGACTACACCTTC
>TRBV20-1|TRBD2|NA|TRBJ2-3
CSARDPGTITDTQYF
TGCAGTGCTAGAGATCCCGGGACTATTACAGATACGCAGTATTTT
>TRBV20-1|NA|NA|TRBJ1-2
CSASTNGYTF
TGCAGTGCTAGTACCAATGGCTACACCTTC
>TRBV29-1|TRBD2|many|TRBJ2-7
CSGQPSGGNEQYF
TGCAGCGGCCAACCCTCCGGGGGGAACGAGCAGTACTTC
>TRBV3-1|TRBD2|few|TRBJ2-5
CASSAPGLAGAETQYF
TGTGCCAGCAGCGCGCCGGGACTAGCGGGAGCAGAGACCCAGTACTTC
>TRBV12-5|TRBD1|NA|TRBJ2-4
CASGPDRETKNIQYF
TGTGCTAGTGGACCGGACAGGGAGACCAAAAACATTCAGTACTTC
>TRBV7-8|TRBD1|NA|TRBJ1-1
CASSLSTGGGTEAFF
TGTGCCAGCAGCTTAAGTACAGGGGGAGGGACTGAAGCTTTCTTT
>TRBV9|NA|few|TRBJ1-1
CASSFGDNMNTEAFF
TGTGCCAGCAGTTTCGGGGACAACATGAACACTGAAGCTTTCTTT
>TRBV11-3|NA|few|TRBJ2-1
CAIPMLSRLNEQFF
TGTGCCATCCCCATGCTTAGCCGGCTCAATGAGCAGTTCTTC
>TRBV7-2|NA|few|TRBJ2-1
CASSSQPGVYNEQFF
TGTGCCAGCAGTTCCCAGCCTGGGGTCTACAATGAGCAGTTCTTC
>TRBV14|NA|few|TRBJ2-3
CASSQGLEPAASTDTQYF
TGTGCCAGCAGCCAAGGTTTGGAGCCCGCTGCTAGCACAGATACGCAGTATTTT
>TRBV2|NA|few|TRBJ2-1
CASSDGTDNEQFF
TGTGCCAGCAGTGATGGGACTGACAATGAGCAGTTCTTC
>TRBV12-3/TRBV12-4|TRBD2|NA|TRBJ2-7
CASSPTSGRTLKESQYF
TGTGCCAGCAGTCCGACTAGCGGGAGAACCCTAAAGGAGTCCCAGTACTTC
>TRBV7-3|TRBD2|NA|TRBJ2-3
CASSLEGLAYSTQYF
TGTGCCAGCAGCTTAGAGGGACTAGCCTACAGTACGCAGTATTTT
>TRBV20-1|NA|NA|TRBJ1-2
CSAVEEGYGYTF
TGCAGTGCTGTCGAGGAAGGCTATGGCTACACCTTC
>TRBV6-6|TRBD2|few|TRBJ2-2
CATSGRPNTGELFF
TGTGCCACTAGCGGGAGGCCGAACACCGGGGAGCTGTTTTTT
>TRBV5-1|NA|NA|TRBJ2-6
CASSFDSSSTSGANVLTF
TGCGCCAGCAGCTTCGACAGTTCATCTACCTCTGGGGCCAACGTCCTGACTTTC
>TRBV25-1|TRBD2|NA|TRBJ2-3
CASSEFAGEPPGTQYF
TGTGCCAGCAGTGAATTCGCGGGAGAGCCCCCTGGTACGCAGTATTTT
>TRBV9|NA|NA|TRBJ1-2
CASSPSEGQGSLYGYTF
TGTGCCAGCAGCCCCTCGGAGGGGCAGGGTTCCCTCTATGGCTACACCTTC
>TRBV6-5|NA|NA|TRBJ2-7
CASSSPGPRRSSYEQYF
TGTGCCAGCAGTTCGCCCGGGCCAAGGAGGTCTTCCTACGAGCAGTACTTC
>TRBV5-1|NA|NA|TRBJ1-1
CASRFTGAEAFF
TGCGCCAGCAGATTCACAGGAGCTGAAGCTTTCTTT
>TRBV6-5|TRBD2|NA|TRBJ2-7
CASSSRASGAYEQYF
TGTGCCAGCAGTTCTCGGGCTAGCGGTGCCTACGAGCAGTACTTC
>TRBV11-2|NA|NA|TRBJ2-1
CASSLTGPVQQFF
TGTGCCAGCAGCCTCACCGGGCCGGTCCAGCAGTTCTTC
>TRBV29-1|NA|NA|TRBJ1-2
CSAGQTNYGYTF
TGCAGCGCCGGACAGACTAACTATGGCTACACCTTC
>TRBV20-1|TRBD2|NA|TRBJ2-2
CSAQQGAGTSGRAVTGELFF
TGCAGTGCGCAGCAGGGGGCCGGGACTAGCGGGAGGGCCGTCACCGGGGAGCTGTTTTTT
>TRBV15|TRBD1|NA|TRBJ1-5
CATSRDAAGGPQPQHF
TGTGCCACCAGCAGAGATGCGGCAGGGGGACCTCAGCCCCAGCATTTT
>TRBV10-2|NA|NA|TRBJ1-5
CASMRNSNQPQHF
TGCGCCAGCATGAGGAATAGCAATCAGCCCCAGCATTTT
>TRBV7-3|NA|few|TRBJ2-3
CASSLLGGRVHSTDTQYF
TGTGCCAGCAGCTTACTTGGGGGTAGGGTACACAGCACAGATACGCAGTATTTT
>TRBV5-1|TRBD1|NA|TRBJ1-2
CASSLVPGGEDDYTF
TGCGCCAGCAGCTTGGTTCCAGGGGGCGAGGATGACTACACCTTC
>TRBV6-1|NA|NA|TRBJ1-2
CASSEAQRGYTF
TGTGCCAGCAGTGAAGCGCAGAGGGGCTACACCTTC
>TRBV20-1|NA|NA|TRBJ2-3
CSARPSFAADTQYF
TGCAGTGCTAGACCCAGTTTCGCGGCAGATACGCAGTATTTT
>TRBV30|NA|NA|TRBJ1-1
CACGVYTEAFF
TGTGCCTGCGGGGTCTACACTGAAGCTTTCTTT
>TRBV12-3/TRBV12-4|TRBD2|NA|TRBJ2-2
CASKGLAGDTGELFF
TGTGCCAGCAAAGGACTAGCGGGGGATACCGGGGAGCTGTTTTTT
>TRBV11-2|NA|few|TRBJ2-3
CASSLGTTSTDTQYF
TGTGCCAGCAGCTTAGGTACAACTAGCACAGATACGCAGTATTTT
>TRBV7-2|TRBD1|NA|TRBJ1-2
CASSFGTADYGYTF
TGTGCCAGCAGCTTCGGGACAGCAGATTATGGCTACACCTTC
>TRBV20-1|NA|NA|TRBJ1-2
CSANPGHSYGYTF
TGCAGTGCTAACCCAGGACATTCTTATGGCTACACCTTC
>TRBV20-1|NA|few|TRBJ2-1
CSARPASGNEQFF
TGCAGTGCTAGACCGGCTAGTGGGAATGAGCAGTTCTTC
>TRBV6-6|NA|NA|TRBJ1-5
CASSRMDNQPQHF
TGTGCCAGCAGTAGGATGGACAATCAGCCCCAGCATTTT
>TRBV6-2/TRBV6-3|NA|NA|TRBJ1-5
CASSYSLTNQPQHF
TGTGCCAGCAGTTACTCCTTGACCAATCAGCCTCAGCATTTT
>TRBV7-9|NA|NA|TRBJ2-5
CASSPDGGGPALDQYF
TGTGCCAGCAGCCCTGATGGGGGAGGACCCGCTTTGGACCAGTACTTC
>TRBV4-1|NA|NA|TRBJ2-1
CASSQVYAVFF
TGCGCCAGCAGCCAAGTTTACGCGGTGTTCTTC
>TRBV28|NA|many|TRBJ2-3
CASSFGGTDTQYF
TGTGCCAGCAGTTTCGGAGGGACAGATACGCAGTATTTT
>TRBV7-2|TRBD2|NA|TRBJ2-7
CASNLRGSSGSFHEQYF
TGTGCCAGCAACTTAAGAGGTTCTAGCGGGAGTTTCCACGAGCAGTACTTC
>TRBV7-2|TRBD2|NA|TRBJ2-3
CASVVAGGPGDTQYF
TGTGCCAGCGTCGTAGCGGGAGGGCCGGGAGATACGCAGTATTTT
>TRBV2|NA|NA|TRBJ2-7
CASTEDLTNSYEQYF
TGTGCCAGCACCGAGGACCTTACGAACTCCTACGAGCAGTACTTC
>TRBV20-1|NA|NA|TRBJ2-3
CSAGVRLGDTQYF
TGCAGTGCTGGGGTTCGACTAGGAGATACGCAGTATTTT
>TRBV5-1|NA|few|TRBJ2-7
CASSPGTGSNEQYF
TGCGCCAGCAGCCCCGGGACTGGCAGCAATGAGCAGTACTTC
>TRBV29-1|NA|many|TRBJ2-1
CSVVGDFYNEQFF
TGCAGCGTTGTAGGGGATTTTTACAATGAGCAGTTCTTC
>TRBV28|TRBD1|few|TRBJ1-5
CASSFGQGFYQPQHF
TGTGCCAGCAGTTTCGGACAGGGGTTTTATCAGCCCCAGCATTTT